This T cell receptor beta chain was captured by sequencing in a study of beta chain features in type 1 diabetes. General study points: An over-representation of cells with high TCR expression could result from cDNA sequencing.

Trimming removed 5 bases from V and 6 bases from J, with 20 bases in between. Germline-derived CDR1 and CDR2 are MNHEY and SMNVEV (reference sequence). CDR3 length: 15 residues. Notes on this clone: Its target is not known.

The whole isolated RNA underwent reverse transcription, so sequencing captured expressed TCRB transcripts. The data were produced by immunoSEQ multiplex PCR, yet TCRdb's version contains in-frame clones alone and is incomplete. The table includes around 400,000 clones, about 12% detected once. The sequenced material came from naive CD4+ T cells from blood. The source is a man aged 18-30 years in good health. The chain couples TRBV27 to TRBJ2-7; D might be TRBD1 (5 bases). This CDR3 reads CASSPQTSIRGEQYF. The CDR3 DNA sequence: TGTGCCAGCAGTCCACAGACCTCAATTAGGGGCGAGCAGTACTTC.